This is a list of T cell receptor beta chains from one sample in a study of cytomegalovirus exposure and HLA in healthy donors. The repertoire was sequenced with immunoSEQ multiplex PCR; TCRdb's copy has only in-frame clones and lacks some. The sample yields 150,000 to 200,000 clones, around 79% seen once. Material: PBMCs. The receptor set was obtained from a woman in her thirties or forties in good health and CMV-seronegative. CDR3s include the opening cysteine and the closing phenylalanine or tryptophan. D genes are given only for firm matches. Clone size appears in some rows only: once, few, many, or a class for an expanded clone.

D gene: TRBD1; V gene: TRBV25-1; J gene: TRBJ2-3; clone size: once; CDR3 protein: CASSESGTGTGARDTQYF; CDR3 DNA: TGTGCCAGCAGTGAATCAGGGACCGGGACAGGGGCACGCGATACGCAGTATTTT
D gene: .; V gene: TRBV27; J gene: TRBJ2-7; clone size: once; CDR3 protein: CASSWGETYEQYF; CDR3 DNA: TGTGCCAGCAGTTGGGGGGAGACCTACGAGCAGTACTTC
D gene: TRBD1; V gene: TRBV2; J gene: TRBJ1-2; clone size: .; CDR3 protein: CASTTGETGYTF; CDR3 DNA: TGTGCCAGCACCACAGGGGAAACTGGCTACACCTTC
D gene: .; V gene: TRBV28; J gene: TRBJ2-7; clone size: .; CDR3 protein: CASSLFSTGPTYEQYF; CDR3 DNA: TGTGCCAGCAGTTTATTCAGTACAGGGCCCACCTACGAGCAGTACTTC
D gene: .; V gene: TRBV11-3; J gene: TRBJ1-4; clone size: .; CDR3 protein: CASSLAGRGGGRREKLFF; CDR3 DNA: TGTGCCAGCAGCCTAGCCGGGCGAGGCGGGGGGCGGAGGGAAAAACTGTTTTTT
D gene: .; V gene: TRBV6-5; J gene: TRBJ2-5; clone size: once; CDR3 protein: CASRVGSGETQYF; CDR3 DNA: TGTGCCAGCAGAGTCGGGAGCGGGGAGACCCAGTACTTC
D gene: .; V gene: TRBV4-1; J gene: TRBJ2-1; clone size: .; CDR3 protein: CASSQAPTGRQYNEQFF; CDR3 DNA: TGCGCCAGCAGCCAAGCCCCGACCGGGCGACAGTACAATGAGCAGTTCTTC
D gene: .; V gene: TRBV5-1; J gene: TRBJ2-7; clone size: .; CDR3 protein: CASRDSYEQYF; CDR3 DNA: TGCGCCAGCCGGGACTCCTACGAGCAGTACTTC
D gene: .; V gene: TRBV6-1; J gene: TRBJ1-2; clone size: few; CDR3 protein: CASRGVGGYGYTF; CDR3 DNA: TGTGCCAGCAGGGGAGTGGGAGGCTATGGCTACACCTTC
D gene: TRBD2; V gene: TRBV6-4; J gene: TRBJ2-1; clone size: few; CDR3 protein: CASSEAGEGYNEQFF; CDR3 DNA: TGTGCCAGCAGTGAAGCGGGAGAGGGTTACAATGAGCAGTTCTTC
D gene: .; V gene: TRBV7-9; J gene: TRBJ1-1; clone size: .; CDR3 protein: CASSLTVGRGNTEAFF; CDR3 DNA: TGTGCCAGCAGCTTAACTGTTGGCAGGGGAAACACTGAAGCTTTCTTT
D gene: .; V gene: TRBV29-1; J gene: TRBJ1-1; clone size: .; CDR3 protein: CSVGGLTEAFF; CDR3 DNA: TGCAGCGTTGGGGGGCTCACTGAAGCTTTCTTT
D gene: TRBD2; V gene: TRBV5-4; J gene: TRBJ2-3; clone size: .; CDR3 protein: CASTPGGSDTQYF; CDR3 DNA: TGTGCCAGTACCCCGGGAGGTTCAGATACGCAGTATTTT
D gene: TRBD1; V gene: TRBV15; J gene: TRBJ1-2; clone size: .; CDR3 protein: CATSRGTGANNYGYTF; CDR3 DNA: TGTGCCACCAGCAGAGGGACAGGGGCAAATAACTATGGCTACACCTTC
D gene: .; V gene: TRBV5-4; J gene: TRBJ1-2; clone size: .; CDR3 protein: CASSLTDSYGYTF; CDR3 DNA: TGTGCCAGCAGCCTGACAGACTCCTATGGCTACACCTTC
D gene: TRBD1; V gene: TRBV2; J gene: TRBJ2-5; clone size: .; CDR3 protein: CASSRDRGREGSQYF; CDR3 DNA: TGTGCCAGCAGCAGGGACAGGGGGCGAGAGGGAAGCCAGTACTTC
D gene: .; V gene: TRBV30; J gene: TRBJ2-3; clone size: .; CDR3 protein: CAWSVRGDTQYF; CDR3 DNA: TGTGCCTGGAGTGTACGCGGTGACACGCAGTATTTT
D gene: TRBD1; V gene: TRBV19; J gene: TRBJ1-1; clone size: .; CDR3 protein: CASSDRGAFVEAFF; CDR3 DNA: TGTGCCAGTAGCGACAGGGGCGCCTTTGTTGAAGCTTTCTTT
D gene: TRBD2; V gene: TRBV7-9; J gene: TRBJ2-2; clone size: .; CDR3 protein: CASSQDGASGPTGELFF; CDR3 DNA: TGTGCCAGCAGCCAAGATGGGGCTAGCGGACCCACCGGGGAGCTGTTTTTT
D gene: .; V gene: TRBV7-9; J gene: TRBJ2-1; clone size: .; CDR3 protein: CASSLGKGEDNEQFF; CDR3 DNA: TGTGCCAGCAGCTTAGGTAAGGGAGAAGACAATGAGCAGTTCTTC
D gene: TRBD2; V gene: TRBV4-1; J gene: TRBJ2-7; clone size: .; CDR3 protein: CASSSGRNTYEQYF; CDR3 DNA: TGCGCCAGCAGTAGCGGGAGGAACACCTACGAGCAGTACTTC
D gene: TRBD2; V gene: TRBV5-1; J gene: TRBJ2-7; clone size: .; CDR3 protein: CASSLEAGTYEQYF; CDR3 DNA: TGCGCCAGCAGCTTGGAAGCGGGAACCTACGAGCAGTACTTC
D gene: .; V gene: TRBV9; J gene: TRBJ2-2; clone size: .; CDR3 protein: CASSVRQGGNTGELFF; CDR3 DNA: TGTGCCAGCAGCGTACGACAGGGAGGAAACACCGGGGAGCTGTTTTTT
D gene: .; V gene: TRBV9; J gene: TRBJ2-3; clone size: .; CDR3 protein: CASRKAGLSGTDTQYF; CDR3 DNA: TGTGCCAGCCGCAAGGCGGGACTCTCAGGCACAGATACGCAGTATTTT
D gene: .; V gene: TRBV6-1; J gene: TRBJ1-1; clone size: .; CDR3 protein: CASRTQGRTNTEAFF; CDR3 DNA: TGTGCCAGCAGAACCCAGGGGAGAACGAACACTGAAGCTTTCTTT
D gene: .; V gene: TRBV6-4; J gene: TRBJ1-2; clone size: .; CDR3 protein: CASSPTGLAGYTF; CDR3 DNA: TGTGCCAGCAGTCCCACAGGGCTGGCTGGCTACACCTTC
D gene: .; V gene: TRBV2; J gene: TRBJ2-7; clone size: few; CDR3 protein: CASSRDRSGEQYF; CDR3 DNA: TGTGCCAGCAGCCGTGACAGGTCGGGCGAGCAGTACTTC
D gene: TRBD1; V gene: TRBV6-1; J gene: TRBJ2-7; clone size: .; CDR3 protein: CASSEQVRGYEQYF; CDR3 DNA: TGTGCCAGCAGTGAACAGGTCAGGGGGTACGAGCAGTACTTC
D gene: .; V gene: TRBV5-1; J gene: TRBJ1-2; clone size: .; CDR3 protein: CASSLVPGANYGYTF; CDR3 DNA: TGCGCCAGCAGCTTGGTTCCAGGGGCAAACTATGGCTACACCTTC
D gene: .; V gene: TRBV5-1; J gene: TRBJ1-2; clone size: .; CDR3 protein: CASSLGRGPVYGYTF; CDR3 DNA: TGCGCCAGCAGCTTGGGGAGGGGCCCGGTTTATGGCTACACCTTC
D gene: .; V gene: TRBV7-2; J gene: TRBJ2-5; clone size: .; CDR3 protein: CASSLVGVETQYF; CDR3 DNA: TGTGCCAGCAGCTTAGTAGGGGTCGAGACCCAGTACTTC
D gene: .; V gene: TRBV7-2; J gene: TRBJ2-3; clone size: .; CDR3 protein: CASSLTVSDTQYF; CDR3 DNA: TGTGCCAGCAGCTTAACGGTTTCAGATACGCAGTATTTT
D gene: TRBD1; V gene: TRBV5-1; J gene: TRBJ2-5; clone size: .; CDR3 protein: CASSQRDSRETQYF; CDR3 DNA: TGCGCCAGCAGCCAACGGGACAGCCGAGAGACCCAGTACTTC
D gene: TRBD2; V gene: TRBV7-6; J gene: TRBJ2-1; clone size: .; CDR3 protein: CASSLLSVAGGPYNEQFF; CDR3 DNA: TGTGCCAGCAGCTTACTGTCGGTAGCGGGGGGACCATACAATGAGCAGTTCTTC
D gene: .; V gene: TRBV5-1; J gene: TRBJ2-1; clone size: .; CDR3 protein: CASSLTIQGNNEQFF; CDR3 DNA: TGCGCCAGCAGCCTCACGATCCAGGGGAACAATGAGCAGTTCTTC
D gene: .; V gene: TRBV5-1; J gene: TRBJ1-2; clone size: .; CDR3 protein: CASSPRGAASYTF; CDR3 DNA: TGCGCCAGCAGCCCCCGGGGGGCAGCTAGCTACACCTTC
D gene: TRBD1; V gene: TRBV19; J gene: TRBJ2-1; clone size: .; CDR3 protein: CASSIGVQGSTDEQFF; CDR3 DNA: TGTGCCAGTAGTATAGGCGTACAGGGGTCGACCGATGAGCAGTTCTTC
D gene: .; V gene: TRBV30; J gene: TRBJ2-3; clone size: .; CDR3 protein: CAWRGEVYTDTQYF; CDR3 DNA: TGTGCCTGGAGGGGGGAGGTTTACACAGATACGCAGTATTTT
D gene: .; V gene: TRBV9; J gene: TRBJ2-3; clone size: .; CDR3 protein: CASSVGRQIITDTQYF; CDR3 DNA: TGTGCCAGCAGCGTAGGCAGACAGATAATCACAGATACGCAGTATTTT
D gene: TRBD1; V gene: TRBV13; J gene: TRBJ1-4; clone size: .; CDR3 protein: CASSPSGTGREKLFF; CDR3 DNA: TGTGCCAGCAGCCCTTCCGGGACAGGTCGGGAAAAACTGTTTTTT
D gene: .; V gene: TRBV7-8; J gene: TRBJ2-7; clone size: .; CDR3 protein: CASSPVQVEQYF; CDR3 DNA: TGTGCCAGCAGCCCCGTCCAGGTGGAGCAGTACTTC
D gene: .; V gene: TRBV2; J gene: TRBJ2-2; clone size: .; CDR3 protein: CAGRFDKGIRGELFF; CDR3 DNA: TGTGCCGGGCGATTTGACAAGGGGATCCGCGGGGAGCTGTTTTTT
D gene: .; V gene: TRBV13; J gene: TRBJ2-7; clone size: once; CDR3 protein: CASRSRELGYEQYF; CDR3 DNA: TGTGCCAGCAGGAGTAGGGAGTTAGGCTACGAGCAGTACTTC
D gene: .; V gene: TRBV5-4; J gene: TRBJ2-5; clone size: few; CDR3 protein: CASSLLQGQETQYF; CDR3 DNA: TGTGCCAGCAGCTTGCTTCAGGGCCAAGAGACCCAGTACTTC